This T cell receptor beta chain was documented in a study of beta chain features in type 1 diabetes. Expressed TCRB transcripts got sequenced, as all isolated RNA was reverse transcribed. Sequenced by immunoSEQ multiplex PCR; TCRdb stores in-frame clones only, minus some. Of more than 300,000 clones listed, 9.5% to 10% were seen once; the top ten hold approximately 0.55%. Study findings and constraints: The question of HLA type influencing TCRB rearrangement was one that remained unresolved here. Among patients with Type 1 diabetes, TCRB CDR3s were moderately but significantly shorter in every one of the four CD4+ subsets.

CD4+ cells of the naive, central memory, regulatory and stem cell-like memory types were sorted via CD45RO/CCR7/CD25/CD127/CD95/CD27. The CDR3 runs 19 residues. V shed 1 base and J shed 7 bases, with 28 bases lying between them. From germline, CDR1 is SEHNR and CDR2 FQNEAQ (reference sequence). This clone has more than one count but fewer than ten. Antigen specificity is unknown. Material for sequencing was central memory CD4+ T cells from blood. The sequence was obtained from a man under 40 with type 1 diabetes. V usage is TRBV7-9 and J usage is TRBJ1-2; the D gene is possibly TRBD1 (5 bases). CDR3: CASSLVLLGRVGDCCGYTF. In DNA form, the CDR3 reads TGTGCCAGCAGCTTAGTTCTCTTGGGCAGGGTAGGGGATTGTTGTGGCTACACCTTC.